Sequencing of this T cell receptor beta chain was carried out in a study of T cell responses to AZD1222 COVID-19 vaccine. Study-wide results and caveats: Variant regions that are unmutated are reportedly the target of nearly half of spike-specific TCRs. It should be noted that donors were predominantly white British and more often female, and clonal diversity was possibly underestimated. CD4 TCRs covered the whole spike, strongest at regions 160-218 and 743-854.

Note on this clone: The antigen is undetermined.

This CDR3 is 15 amino acids long. Germline V gene lookup returns CDR1 SGHRS and CDR2 YFSETQ. V lost 0 bases, J lost 7 bases, and 2 bases stayed unmatched. The protocol was immunoSEQ multiplex PCR, while the TCRdb copy is restricted to in-frame clones and leaves out a portion. The sample carries about 110,000 clones, about nine tenths recorded once. This sequence was found in an adult who received the AZD1222 COVID-19 vaccine. The chain is built from TRBV5-1 and TRBJ1-6; 9 bases fit TRBD1. Sequenced material: peripheral blood, taken 28 days after the second AZD1222 dose. As DNA, the CDR3 is TGCGCCAGCAGCTTGGGTGGACAGGGGAATTCACCCCTCCACTTT. Amino acids: CASSLGGQGNSPLHF.